A single sample gave rise to the 28 T cell receptor beta chains below, sequenced in a study of blood T cell repertoires in COVID-19. Assay used: immunoSEQ multiplex PCR; TCRdb lists only in-frame clones, some missing. The data hold approximately 280,000 clones, with around 84% observed a single time. Specimen: PBMCs or T cells enriched from blood (not recorded which). These receptors originate from a man in his forties or fifties who had been exposed to COVID-19.

This clone was detected a few times. The CDR3 DNA follows: TGTGCCAGCTCACTCGTAGGGCGGGATGAGCAGTTCTTC. Protein: CASSLVGRDEQFF. This sequence joins TRBV18 and TRBJ2-1, with D maybe TRBD2 (5 bases). The CDR3 totals 13 residues. From germline, CDR1 is KGHSH and CDR2 LQKENI. The germline V and J ends were trimmed by 4 bases and 8 bases, with 12 bases remaining between them.

The gene calls are TRBV5-1 and TRBJ2-7; 9 nucleotides agree with TRBD2. This CDR3 region has 14 residues. V shed 4 bases and J 6 bases; nucleotides not matched to a gene: 8. Germline V gives CDR1 SGHRS, CDR2 YFSETQ. CDR3 residues: CASSVQPTSGEQYF. In nucleotides, the CDR3 is TGCGCCAGCAGCGTACAGCCGACTAGCGGCGAGCAGTACTTC.

This clone has only a few counts. The chain combines TRBV4-2 with TRBJ2-7; 10 bases match TRBD2. V lost 4 bases and J lost 7; bases outside the gene matches: 13. CDR3 length equals 16 residues. CDR1 is LGHNA and CDR2 is YNFKEQ in the germline V gene. Written as DNA, the CDR3 is TGTGCCAGCAGCCCTCTTTCCGGGACTAGCGTCCGGGAGCAGTACTTC. It specifies CASSPLSGTSVREQYF.

This clone showed up just once. The V call is TRBV6-5, the J call TRBJ2-7, with TRBD1 as a possible D gene (5 bases). The CDR3 is 13 residues long. Per germline, CDR1 MNHEY and CDR2 SVGAGI. V was cut by 0 bases and J by 4 bases, with 7 bases left in between. The CDR3 DNA reads as TGTGCCAGCAGTTACTCTAGGGGTTACGAGCAGTACTTC. Translated: CASSYSRGYEQYF.

This chain uses TRBV3-1 (or the pseudogene TRBV3-2) with TRBJ2-5; D not certain. The germline gives CDR1 LGHDT, CDR2 YNNKEL (reference sequence). This CDR3 is built from 16 residues. The V end was cut by 2 bases, the J end by 7 bases, with 20 bases between. DNA of the CDR3: TGTGCCAGCAGCCAATCGTCGTTAAACCGTCGAGGGACCCAGTACTTC. As protein: CASSQSSLNRRGTQYF.

The J gene is TRBJ2-7, the V gene TRBV27; 7 bases agree with TRBD2. V trimming: 6 bases; J trimming: 1 base; junction bases outside the gene matches: 9. CDR3 length equals 15 residues. Germline CDR1 reads MNHEY; CDR2 reads SMNVEV (reference sequence). The CDR3 DNA reads TGTGCCAGCAGAAGCGGGGAAAGTTGGTCCTACGAGCAGTACTTC. Its protein product is CASRSGESWSYEQYF.

V is TRBV10-3 and J is TRBJ2-3; perhaps TRBD2 as D (5 bases). The length of the CDR3 is 14 residues. Germline V gene sequence: CDR1 ENHRY, CDR2 SYGVKD. V was trimmed by 8 bases and J by 0 bases, leaving 12 bases between them. The CDR3 region is CAIASGASTDTQYF. Here the CDR3 DNA reads TGTGCCATCGCCAGCGGCGCTAGCACAGATACGCAGTATTTT.

The chain is built from TRBV12-3 or TRBV12-4 and TRBJ2-5, with 7 positions matching TRBD1. CDR3 length: 13 amino acids. V lost 3 bases to trimming and J lost 4 bases; unmatched junction nucleotides: 2. CDR3 DNA: TGTGCCAGCAGTTTGACAGGGAGAGAGACCCAGTACTTC. It translates to CASSLTGRETQYF.

This clone came up once. This sequence joins TRBV10-1 and TRBJ2-1, with D possibly being TRBD2 (5 bases). The germline V and J ends were trimmed by 3 bases and 7 bases, with 10 bases remaining between them. This CDR3 spans 13 amino acids. CDR1 and CDR2 (germline): WNHNN, SYGVQD (reference sequence). The CDR3 DNA reads TGCGCCAGCAGTGAAGAGCTAGCAAATGAGCAGTTCTTC. Encoded protein: CASSEELANEQFF.

This clone was observed a handful of times. The chain uses TRBV5-4 and TRBJ2-1; D ambiguous. Germline CDR1 and CDR2: SGHNT and YYREEE (reference sequence). V lost 0 bases and J lost 6, with 7 bases in between. CDR3 length: 13 residues. The chain's CDR3 is CASSLVVVNEQFF. The DNA for the CDR3 is TGTGCCAGCAGCTTGGTAGTCGTCAATGAGCAGTTCTTC.

Here the CDR3 DNA reads TGCGCCAGCAGCCCATTACCGGGACTAGCGGGAGGCGAGCAGTACTTC. Translation gives CASSPLPGLAGGEQYF. The J gene is TRBJ2-7, the V gene TRBV5-1, with TRBD2 matching over 15 bases. The V gene end was trimmed by 4 bases and the J gene end by 6 bases; junction bases not matched to a gene: 8. Germline CDR1 is SGHRS and CDR2 is YFSETQ. This CDR3 comprises 16 residues.

This chain links TRBV2 with TRBJ1-1; D is unresolved. V was cut by 7 bases and J by 8 bases, with 11 bases left in between. The germline CDR1 and CDR2 sequences are SNHLY and FYNNEI. The CDR3 has 11 amino acids. CDR3 sequence: CASKAGWEAFF. Here the CDR3 DNA reads TGTGCCAGCAAAGCCGGGTGGGAAGCTTTCTTT.

A remark on this clone: One end of the junction is discordant with germline, which a read error may explain. This sequence joins TRBV7-8 and TRBJ2-5; unclear D gene. Germline assignment: CDR1 SGHVS and CDR2 FQNEAQ. The CDR3 is 15 residues long. The CDR3 spells CASRLVMSRRETQYF. The CDR3 DNA reads as TGTGCCAGCAGATTAGTAATGTCTAGAAGAGAGACCCAGTACTTC.

The V call is TRBV30, the J call TRBJ1-5; D call uncertain. The V end lost 3 bases, the J end lost 0 bases, and 15 bases lay between the germline ends. Germline V gene lookup returns CDR1 GTSNPN and CDR2 SVGIG (reference sequence). The CDR3 totals 16 residues. CDR3 protein: CAWSAAQSVSNQPQHF. The CDR3 DNA sequence: TGTGCCTGGAGCGCCGCCCAGTCAGTTAGCAATCAGCCCCAGCATTTT.

This clone was detected once. This sequence joins TRBV4-1 and TRBJ1-1, with a tentative D call TRBD1 (6 bases). Trimming stripped 4 bases from V and 0 bases from J, with 12 bases between. The CDR3 covers 15 residues. Germline CDR1 reads MGHRA; CDR2 reads YSYEKL. This CDR3 is CASSLSTGVNTEAFF. CDR3 nucleotides: TGCGCCAGCAGCCTATCGACAGGAGTGAACACTGAAGCTTTCTTT.

The chain is built from TRBV13 and TRBJ1-2; a weak D match, TRBD1 (5 bases). CDR1 and CDR2 (germline): PRHDT, FYEKMQ (reference sequence). CDR3 size: 13 residues. Trimming removed 5 bases from V and 2 bases from J, with 9 bases in between. CDR3 nucleotide sequence: TGTGCCAGCAGCACAGGTGGGAACTATGGCTACACCTTC. As protein: CASSTGGNYGYTF.

V is TRBV18 and J is TRBJ1-2; D is uncertain. The length of the CDR3 is 16 residues. V was trimmed by 2 bases and J by 2 bases, leaving 15 bases between them. Per germline, CDR1 KGHSH and CDR2 LQKENI. The CDR3 coding sequence is TGTGCCAGCTCACCATATCTGGAGTCTAGGAACTATGGCTACACCTTC. It translates to CASSPYLESRNYGYTF.

V is TRBV9 and J is TRBJ1-1, with D possibly TRBD1 on 6 matching bases. CDR3 size: 13 residues. Germline loops: CDR1 SGDLS, CDR2 YYNGEE. Trimming pared 3 bases from V and 8 bases from J, leaving 14 bases between. The CDR3 loop reads CASSAPGTPEAFF. The CDR3 coding sequence is TGTGCCAGCAGCGCCCCCGGGACACCCGAAGCTTTCTTT.

The gene calls are TRBV5-1 and TRBJ2-2; 7 bases align to TRBD1. The junction had 4 bases not matched to a gene; V was cut back by 4 bases and J by 4 bases. Per the germline V gene, CDR1 is SGHRS and CDR2 is YFSETQ. CDR3 length equals 14 residues. The CDR3 region is CASSGTEGTGELFF. The CDR3 DNA follows: TGCGCCAGCAGCGGGACAGAAGGCACCGGGGAGCTGTTTTTT.

This clone showed up just a few times. V gene TRBV5-1 combines with J gene TRBJ1-2; 12 bases are shared with TRBD1. This CDR3 contains 14 residues. V gave up 4 bases and J gave up 7 bases; unmatched junction bases: 5. CDR1 is SGHRS, CDR2 YFSETQ, per germline. The CDR3 region is CASSEGTGGGGYTF. In DNA, the CDR3 is TGCGCCAGCAGCGAGGGGACAGGGGGCGGTGGCTACACCTTC. Variable domain in full (rest from reference TRBV5-1 and TRBJ1-2): KAGVTQTPRYLIKTRGQQVTLSCSPISGHRSVSWYQQTPGQGLQFLFEYFSETQRNKGNFPGRFSGRQFSNSRSEMNVSTLELGDSALYLCASSEGTGGGGYTFGSGTRLTVV.

Only one count was recorded for this clone. This chain connects TRBV7-6 to TRBJ2-2; 7 nucleotides agree with TRBD2. This CDR3 is built from 16 residues. With 1 base clipped from V and 4 bases from J, the junction kept 6 bases outside the gene matches. CDR1 and CDR2 from the germline V gene are SGHVS and FNYEAQ. Here the CDR3 reads CASSLEAGASTGELFF. CDR3 nucleotides: TGTGCCAGCAGCTTAGAGGCGGGAGCGAGCACCGGGGAGCTGTTTTTT.

V and J are TRBV21-1 and TRBJ2-7; TRBD2, the D gene given by the table, was not confirmed from the DNA. TRBV21-1 is designated a pseudogene. CDR3 length: 14 amino acids. As DNA, the CDR3 is TGTGCCAGCAGCTCTCCCGGGGGGGGATACGAGCAGTACTTC. This translates into CASSSPGGGYEQYF.

The chain couples TRBV25-1 to TRBJ2-1; the D gene is possibly TRBD1 (6 bases). CDR1 MGHDK and CDR2 SYGVNS come from the germline V gene. There are 13 residues in the CDR3. V dropped 8 bases and J dropped 4 bases, with 12 bases sitting between them. DNA of the CDR3: TGTGCCAGCCCCGACAGGAATTACAATGAGCAGTTCTTC. This translates into CASPDRNYNEQFF.

J is TRBJ2-1 and V is TRBV19; TRBD1 aligns across 7 bases. With V trimmed by 4 bases and J by 0 bases, 6 bases remained unmatched. The length of the CDR3 is 16 residues. The V gene's germline CDR1 is LNHDA and CDR2 SQIVND (reference sequence). The CDR3 coding sequence is TGTGCCAGTAGTACCACAGACAGGGTCTCCTACAATGAGCAGTTCTTC. This sequence encodes CASSTTDRVSYNEQFF.

The J gene is TRBJ1-1, the V gene TRBV15, with D unresolved. The germline V gene encodes CDR1 LNHNV and CDR2 YYDKDF (reference sequence). V lost 1 base and J 2 bases, leaving 5 bases between the germline ends. CDR3 length: 13 amino acids. The CDR3 is CATSRVENTEAFF. The DNA of the CDR3 is TGTGCCACCAGCAGAGTAGAAAACACTGAAGCTTTCTTT.

This clone was observed a handful of times. This chain uses TRBV27 with TRBJ2-7, with 9 nucleotides matching TRBD2. The length of the CDR3 is 15 residues. Germline CDR1 MNHEY, CDR2 SMNVEV (reference sequence). Trimming cost V 2 bases and J 4 bases; bases outside gene matches: 6. CDR3: CASSLDGTSRYEQYF. The CDR3 DNA is TGTGCCAGCAGTTTAGATGGGACTAGCAGGTACGAGCAGTACTTC.

V and J are TRBV11-2 and TRBJ1-1; no reliable D call. Germline V lookup: CDR1 SGHAT, CDR2 FQNNGV. Trimming removed 5 bases at V and 0 bases at J, with 19 bases between. The CDR3 covers 17 residues. The CDR3 sequence: CASSARLRGNMNTEAFF. CDR3 nucleotide sequence: TGTGCCAGCAGCGCCCGCCTTCGCGGAAACATGAACACTGAAGCTTTCTTT.

CDR3 DNA sequence: TGTGCCAGCTTAGGGCAAGCGGTCAACACAGATACGCAGTATTTT. Amino acid sequence: CASLGQAVNTDTQYF. V gene TRBV6-6 combines with J gene TRBJ2-3; tentatively, D is TRBD2 (5 bases). With 8 bases removed from V and 2 bases from J, the gap between germline ends came to 17 bases. Germline CDR1 is MNHNY and CDR2 is SVGAGI (reference sequence). The CDR3 is 15 residues long.